The next 32 T cell receptor beta chains were all read from a single sample in a study of beta chain features in type 1 diabetes. The study's findings and limits: Type 1 diabetes patients had TCRB CDR3s that were shorter (moderately but significantly so) in all four CD4+ subsets.

These receptors' targets are unknown. Every bit of the isolated RNA underwent reverse transcription, so sequencing read expressed TCRB transcripts. Generated by immunoSEQ multiplex PCR, the TCRdb table keeps only in-frame clones and is missing some. The repertoire consists of some 640,000 clones, with more than 13% occurring once and the leading ten covering less than 0.04%. The sample comprised naive CD4+ T cells from blood. Receptors originate from a man aged 18-30 years with type 1 diabetes.

In its sample, this clone was seen a few times. The chain combines TRBV30 with TRBJ1-5; no definite D call. Germline CDR1 reads GTSNPN; CDR2 reads SVGIG (reference sequence). The CDR3 runs to 12 residues. V was trimmed by 1 base and J by 7 bases, leaving 8 bases between them. Here the CDR3 reads CAWSEVHQPQHF. Written as DNA, the CDR3 is TGTGCCTGGAGTGAAGTTCACCAGCCCCAGCATTTT.

This clone turned up a few times. The CDR3 bases are TGTGCCATCAACGCGGGCGGGAGTGTGACAGATACGCAGTATTTT. Translating it yields CAINAGGSVTDTQYF. The V call is TRBV10-3, the J call TRBJ2-3; 7 positions agree with TRBD2. The CDR3 contains 15 residues. Germline V lookup: CDR1 ENHRY, CDR2 SYGVKD. J lost 3 bases, V lost 7 bases, and 10 bases had no gene match.

This clone occurred a few times. CDR3 in amino acids: CASSRGPVGTEAFF. CDR3 sequence (DNA): TGTGCCAGCAGTCGGGGCCCCGTAGGGACTGAAGCTTTCTTT. The V call is TRBV2, the J call TRBJ1-1; maybe TRBD1 (5 bases). Germline lookup yields CDR1 SNHLY and CDR2 FYNNEI. V was pared by 5 bases and J by 5 bases, with 15 bases between. CDR3 length equals 14 residues. The full variable domain, with the rest looked up from reference TRBV2 and TRBJ1-1, is EPEVTQTPSHQVTQMGQEVILRCVPISNHLYFYWYRQILGQKVEFLVSFYNNEISEKSEIFDDQFSVERPDGSNFTLKIRSTKLEDSAMYFCASSRGPVGTEAFFGQGTRLTVV.

J is TRBJ2-7 and V is TRBV4-1; D might be TRBD1 or TRBD2, each matching 6 bases. Looked up from germline, CDR1 is MGHRA and CDR2 is YSYEKL. The V gene lost 4 bases and the J gene lost 1 base, with 14 bases spanning the gap. The CDR3 has 15 amino acids. DNA of the CDR3: TGCGCCAGCAGCCCAGCAAGGGGGGAGTCCTACGAGCAGTACTTC. The encoded protein is CASSPARGESYEQYF.

This clone occurred a few times. CDR3 loop: CASSGLAESIEDEQFF. CDR3 sequence (DNA): TGTGCCAGCTCAGGACTAGCCGAATCCATCGAAGATGAGCAGTTCTTC. V usage is TRBV18 and J usage is TRBJ2-1; 8 bases map to TRBD2. Germline V gives CDR1 KGHSH, CDR2 LQKENI. With 5 bases clipped from V and 8 bases from J, the junction kept 14 bases outside the gene matches. This CDR3 region has 16 residues.

This sequence joins TRBV28 and TRBJ1-2, with D unclear. Germline CDR1 is MDHEN and CDR2 is SYDVKM. The CDR3 is 11 residues long. V was pared by 7 bases and J by 2 bases, with 5 bases between. The CDR3 nucleotides read TGTGCCAGCACGGGGAACTATGGCTACACCTTC. Translating it yields CASTGNYGYTF.

The J gene is TRBJ1-2, the V gene TRBV5-4; D is undetermined. This CDR3 region has 13 residues. V was pared by 4 bases and J by 4 bases, with 11 bases between. Germline CDR1 SGHNT, CDR2 YYREEE (reference sequence). The CDR3 reads CASSLFGPYGYTF. In DNA form, the CDR3 reads TGTGCCAGCAGCCTTTTCGGACCCTATGGCTACACCTTC.

Only one count was recorded for this clone. This chain joins TRBV9 and TRBJ2-5, with no clear D. V was cut by 1 base and J by 7 bases, with 11 bases left in between. The CDR3 has 13 amino acids. Germline V gene data show CDR1 as SGDLS and CDR2 as YYNGEE. The DNA for the CDR3 is TGTGCCAGCAGCGTAATCGGTTTCGGGACCCAGTACTTC. Protein sequence: CASSVIGFGTQYF.

The chain uses TRBV7-9 and TRBJ1-6; D unresolved. CDR3 length equals 14 residues. CDR1 SEHNR and CDR2 FQNEAQ come from the germline V gene (reference sequence). V was clipped by 6 bases and J by 10 bases, with 16 bases between them. The CDR3 DNA reads as TGTGCCAGCAGTCCTACCGGGGTCTGGTCACCCCTCCACTTT. This encodes CASSPTGVWSPLHF.

This clone was detected only a few times. Within the sample, other DNA sequences also encode this same CDR3. The gene calls are TRBV2 and TRBJ1-5; a weak D match, TRBD1 (5 bases). V was shortened by 5 bases and J by 6 bases, with 14 bases between the two germline ends. Germline lookup yields CDR1 SNHLY and CDR2 FYNNEI. The CDR3 runs to 14 residues. CDR3 nucleotide sequence: TGTGCCAGCAGTTCCGGGACCGGGGGTCAGCCCCAGCATTTT. It yields the protein CASSSGTGGQPQHF.

The chain joins TRBV9 to TRBJ2-1; 8 bases match TRBD1. The CDR3 loop spans 13 amino acids. V lost 4 bases and J lost 8; bases outside the gene matches: 5. Germline loops: CDR1 SGDLS, CDR2 YYNGEE. CDR3 region: CASSRQGPHEQFF. For the CDR3, the DNA is TGTGCCAGCAGCAGACAGGGGCCACATGAGCAGTTCTTC.

The chain links TRBV7-2 to TRBJ2-7; D assignment may be TRBD1 or TRBD2 (5 bases each). The germline V and J ends were trimmed by 5 bases and 4 bases, with 15 bases remaining between them. Germline V gene sequence: CDR1 SGHTA, CDR2 FQGNSA. The CDR3 sequence is 14 residues long. For the CDR3, the DNA is TGTGCCAGCAGCCCCATGGGGGTGGGGTACGAGCAGTACTTC. Translation gives CASSPMGVGYEQYF. Based on the CDR3 plus reference TRBV7-2 and TRBJ2-7, the full variable domain is GAGVSQSPSNKVTEKGKDVELRCDPISGHTALYWYRQSLGQGLEFLIYFQGNSAPDKSGLPSDRFSAERTGGSVSTLTIQRTQQEDSAVYLCASSPMGVGYEQYFGPGTRLTVT.

This clone was observed a handful of times. Here the CDR3 reads CASSYSGTGNVFEQYF. The CDR3 coding sequence is TGTGCCAGCAGTTACTCCGGGACAGGGAATGTTTTCGAGCAGTACTTC. The V call is TRBV6-5, the J call TRBJ2-7, with 9 bases lining up with TRBD1. Germline V CDR1 and CDR2: MNHEY, SVGAGI. Trimming at V came to 0 bases and at J to 6 bases, leaving 9 bases not matched to a gene. The CDR3 is made up of 16 amino acids.

The chain uses TRBV28 and TRBJ1-2, with D hard to call. Trimming left V 6 bases short and J 0 bases short, with 11 bases between. The CDR3 has 14 residues. Germline values: CDR1 MDHEN, CDR2 SYDVKM. The CDR3 DNA reads TGTGCCAGCAGGACCGGATTGGCTAACTATGGCTACACCTTC. This gives the protein CASRTGLANYGYTF.

This chain connects TRBV14 to TRBJ1-1; D is uncertain. The germline V gene encodes CDR1 SGHDN and CDR2 FVKESK. V dropped 3 bases and J dropped 1 base, with 6 bases sitting between them. There are 13 residues in the CDR3. This chain's CDR3 is CASSQARNTEAFF. As DNA, the CDR3 is TGTGCCAGCAGCCAGGCACGGAACACTGAAGCTTTCTTT.

The table lists this clone with a few counts. The chain recombines TRBV7-2 with TRBJ1-1; D is undetermined. This CDR3 is 15 amino acids long. V lost 1 base and J 5 bases, leaving 14 bases between the germline ends. CDR1 is SGHTA, CDR2 FQGNSA, per germline. This chain's CDR3 is CASSLGAGMGTEAFF. DNA of the CDR3: TGTGCCAGCAGCTTAGGAGCGGGGATGGGTACTGAAGCTTTCTTT.

This clone has just a few counts. The V call is TRBV30, the J call TRBJ1-5; D might be TRBD1 (5 bases). Germline-derived CDR1 and CDR2 are GTSNPN and SVGIG (reference sequence). The CDR3 runs to 13 residues. Trimming stripped 2 bases from V and 5 bases from J, with 10 bases between. CDR3 sequence reads: CAWSKRGDQPQHF. CDR3 bases: TGTGCCTGGAGTAAAAGGGGAGATCAGCCCCAGCATTTT.

The chain employs TRBV29-1 and TRBJ2-5; no reliable D call. Deletions cut 4 bases from V and 2 bases from J, with 5 bases between. CDR3 length: 11 residues. Per the germline V gene, CDR1 is SQVTM and CDR2 is ANQGSEA. CDR3 in amino acids: CSVGGQETQYF. The CDR3, as DNA: TGCAGCGTTGGGGGTCAAGAGACCCAGTACTTC.

This clone has more than one count but fewer than ten. This rearrangement joins TRBV10-3 to TRBJ2-7; D might be TRBD2 (6 bases). The CDR3 is made up of 15 amino acids. V gave up 3 bases and J gave up 9 bases, with 21 bases separating them. CDR1 ENHRY and CDR2 SYGVKD come from the germline V gene. CDR3 bases: TGTGCCATCAGTGAATTCTTGACTAGTTCCGCGGGGCAGTACTTC. It translates to CAISEFLTSSAGQYF.

A single count supports this clone. The rearrangement joins TRBV11-3 to TRBJ2-3; 8 positions agree with TRBD2. J was trimmed by 4 bases and V by 5 bases; bases with no gene match: 2. Looked up from germline, CDR1 is SGHNT and CDR2 is YENEEA. CDR3 length: 13 residues. The CDR3 loop reads CASSRGGADTQYF. The CDR3 bases are TGTGCCAGCAGCCGGGGGGGCGCAGATACGCAGTATTTT.

This sequence joins TRBV9 and TRBJ2-1; possibly TRBD1 for D (6 bases). The CDR3 loop spans 15 amino acids. Trimming stripped 1 base from V and 7 bases from J, with 15 bases between. Germline lookup yields CDR1 SGDLS and CDR2 YYNGEE. This CDR3 reads CASSVQLYRANEQFF. CDR3 coding DNA: TGTGCCAGCAGCGTACAGTTGTACAGGGCAAATGAGCAGTTCTTC.

This chain joins TRBV7-2 and TRBJ1-2; D not certain. The germline V gene encodes CDR1 SGHTA and CDR2 FQGNSA. This CDR3 contains 15 residues. V was clipped by 4 bases and J by 7 bases, with 19 bases between them. Written as DNA, the CDR3 is TGTGCCAGCAGCTCTGTGGGTAAGACTGCTCCTGGCTACACCTTC. Its translation is CASSSVGKTAPGYTF.

This clone was observed a handful of times. The chain couples TRBV18 to TRBJ2-6; 9 bases match TRBD1. The V and J ends lost 2 bases and 0 bases, in that order; junction bases with no gene match: 8. The germline CDR1 and CDR2 sequences are KGHSH and LQKENI. The CDR3 is 19 residues long. In DNA, the CDR3 is TGTGCCAGCTCACCAGGACAGGGGCAAACTAACTCTGGGGCCAACGTCCTGACTTTC. Translation gives CASSPGQGQTNSGANVLTF.

The V call is TRBV27, the J call TRBJ2-7; 7 bases align to TRBD2. Germline CDR1 MNHEY, CDR2 SMNVEV (reference sequence). The CDR3 is made up of 15 amino acids. J gave up 0 bases and V 7 bases, and 9 bases lay outside the gene matches. The DNA of the CDR3 is TGTGCCAGCACCCAGTACGGGGGGAGCTCCTACGAGCAGTACTTC. This sequence encodes CASTQYGGSSYEQYF.

The rearrangement links TRBV6-5 to TRBJ1-2; maybe TRBD1 (6 bases). CDR1 is MNHEY and CDR2 is SVGAGI in the germline V gene. The CDR3 spans 14 residues. V dropped 2 bases and J dropped 4 bases, with 11 bases sitting between them. The CDR3 nucleotides read TGTGCCAGCAGTTACACCAGGGGTTTCTATGGCTACACCTTC. Its translation is CASSYTRGFYGYTF.

This clone was detected a few times. The V and J genes are TRBV9 and TRBJ1-2, with TRBD1 as a possible D gene (5 bases). Germline V CDR1 and CDR2: SGDLS, YYNGEE. The CDR3 runs to 12 residues. The V end was cut by 6 bases, the J end by 5 bases, with 11 bases between. CDR3 DNA sequence: TGTGCCAGCATGGGCGGGGGTTATGGCTACACCTTC. It yields the protein CASMGGGYGYTF. The complete variable domain, with remaining parts taken from reference TRBV9 and TRBJ1-2, reads DSGVTQTPKHLITATGQRVTLRCSPRSGDLSVYWYQQSLDQGLQFLIQYYNGEERAKGNILERFSAQQFPDLHSELNLSSLELGDSALYFCASMGGGYGYTFGSGTRLTVV.

This clone has a handful of counts. The chain employs TRBV19 and TRBJ2-3; 8 bases are shared with TRBD1. CDR1 and CDR2 from the germline V gene are LNHDA and SQIVND (reference sequence). The CDR3 covers 15 residues. V gave up 6 bases and J gave up 4 bases; unmatched junction bases: 9. CDR3 protein: CASSLRTGNADTQYF. The CDR3, as DNA: TGTGCCAGTAGCCTCCGGACAGGGAACGCAGATACGCAGTATTTT.

This clone appeared a few times. V is TRBV9 and J is TRBJ2-5; 9 positions agree with TRBD2. There are 17 residues in the CDR3. V lost 0 bases to trimming and J lost 3 bases; unmatched junction nucleotides: 9. CDR1 SGDLS and CDR2 YYNGEE come from the germline V gene. The CDR3 spells CASSVGVSGSWEETQYF. In DNA, the CDR3 is TGTGCCAGCAGCGTAGGGGTTAGCGGGAGTTGGGAAGAGACCCAGTACTTC.

This clone was seen only a few times. The chain employs TRBV9 and TRBJ2-6; 8 nucleotides match TRBD2. Unmatched junction bases numbered 3, after V lost 2 bases and J lost 2 bases. The length of the CDR3 is 16 residues. Germline values: CDR1 SGDLS, CDR2 YYNGEE. CDR3 nucleotide sequence: TGTGCCAGCAGCGTCGGGGGGGCTGCTGGGGCCAACGTCCTGACTTTC. It yields the protein CASSVGGAAGANVLTF.

The chain uses TRBV6-1 and TRBJ2-3; the D is unclear. The germline gives CDR1 MNHNS, CDR2 SASEGT. The CDR3 length is 16 residues. Trimming removed 3 bases from V and 6 bases from J, with 19 bases in between. As DNA, the CDR3 is TGTGCCAGCAGTGATTTTTCATTAGTTGGAGTGGATACGCAGTATTTT. Translation gives CASSDFSLVGVDTQYF.

This clone was counted between two and nine times. This rearrangement joins TRBV12-5 to TRBJ1-2, with D hard to call. The CDR3 has 12 residues. Germline values: CDR1 LGHNT, CDR2 FRNRAP. V was pared by 9 bases and J by 0 bases, with 8 bases between. The CDR3 loop reads CASSASNYGYTF. Here the CDR3 DNA reads TGTGCTAGCAGCGCTTCTAACTATGGCTACACCTTC.

In its sample, this clone was seen a few times. The CDR3 sequence is CASSYRTGPQETQYF. CDR3 bases: TGTGCCAGCAGCTACCGGACGGGACCCCAAGAGACCCAGTACTTC. This chain joins TRBV7-3 and TRBJ2-5; either TRBD1 or TRBD2 may fit D (5 bases each). This CDR3 region has 15 residues. V lost 4 bases and J lost 1, with 13 bases in between. Germline CDR1 SGHTA, CDR2 FQGTGA. The whole variable domain, filled in from reference TRBV7-3 and TRBJ2-5, reads GAGVSQTPSNKVTEKGKYVELRCDPISGHTALYWYRQSLGQGPEFLIYFQGTGAADDSGLPNDRFFAVRPEGSVSTLKIQRTERGDSAVYLCASSYRTGPQETQYFGPGTRLLVL.